This T cell receptor beta chain emerged from a study of OX40 agonist ivuxolimab in advanced cancers. Study results and limitations: It was also the case that some nonresponders had low normalized T-cell clonal expansion.

Germline assignment: CDR1 MDHEN and CDR2 SYDVKM. This CDR3 comprises 14 residues. V was shortened by 1 base and J by 7 bases, with 11 bases between the two germline ends. The assay was immunoSEQ multiplex PCR, and TCRdb's table has in-frame clones only and misses some. The table records around 14,000 clones, 80% to 95% of them present only once. This clone was observed a single time. Its specificity is unknown. The receptor comes from an adult with an advanced solid tumor such as melanoma, head and neck, liver or kidney cancer. Here the sequenced sample was CD4+ or CD8+ T cells sorted from blood, taken in a trial of the OX40 agonist ivuxolimab. The genes are TRBV28 and TRBJ2-1, with D tentatively TRBD2 (5 bases). CDR3 coding DNA: TGTGCCAGCAGTTTATTGGTAGCGAATAATGAGCAGTTCTTC. It is translated as CASSLLVANNEQFF.